A selection of T cell receptor beta chains follows, all from one sample in a study of graft-versus-host responses after intestinal transplantation. The method was immunoSEQ multiplex PCR; TCRdb's version includes in-frame clones alone and lacks a portion of them. In the table there are over 90,000 clones, roughly nine tenths of which are singletons. For these TCRs, the target antigens are not known. The sample in question was unstimulated CD4+ T cells sorted from spleen or lymph node cells, obtained before transplant. These receptors were taken from a human donor who was the organ donor for an intestinal transplant. CDR3s leave out the opening cysteine and the closing phenylalanine or tryptophan. Fields, in order: J gene, V gene, clone size, CDR3 protein. Size is stated for part of the rows, as once, few or many counts, or as a class when the clone is expanded.

j_gene: TRBJ2-1
v_gene: TRBV7-3
abundance: .
CDR3aa: ASSRDRESYNEQF

j_gene: TRBJ2-2
v_gene: TRBV2
abundance: .
CDR3aa: ASSVAGGNTGELF

j_gene: .
v_gene: TRBV19
abundance: .
CDR3aa: ASSTSLGFYEQY

j_gene: TRBJ1-5
v_gene: TRBV5-6
abundance: .
CDR3aa: ASRRAGSNQPQH

j_gene: TRBJ2-5
v_gene: TRBV5-1
abundance: few
CDR3aa: ASSLVLAGEETQY

j_gene: TRBJ2-1
v_gene: TRBV2
abundance: .
CDR3aa: ASSALQGVNEQF

j_gene: TRBJ2-1
v_gene: TRBV6-6
abundance: .
CDR3aa: ASSFLTSGNNEQF

j_gene: TRBJ2-6
v_gene: TRBV19
abundance: .
CDR3aa: ASRLQGIGLSGANVLT

j_gene: TRBJ1-5
v_gene: TRBV6-6
abundance: once
CDR3aa: ASSDRAANQPQH

j_gene: TRBJ2-7
v_gene: TRBV5-1
abundance: .
CDR3aa: ASSLRTSGGYEQY

j_gene: TRBJ2-1
v_gene: TRBV13
abundance: .
CDR3aa: ASSLPPPLARFNEQF

j_gene: TRBJ2-3
v_gene: TRBV25-1
abundance: .
CDR3aa: ASSEFTGFSDTQY

j_gene: TRBJ2-4
v_gene: TRBV4-1
abundance: .
CDR3aa: ASSQIFRLAGQANIQY

j_gene: TRBJ1-1
v_gene: TRBV9
abundance: .
CDR3aa: ASSVATGRETEAF

j_gene: TRBJ1-5
v_gene: TRBV6-5
abundance: .
CDR3aa: ASSYSRGYQPQH

j_gene: TRBJ2-5
v_gene: TRBV27
abundance: .
CDR3aa: ASSLGTGSVETQY

j_gene: TRBJ1-2
v_gene: TRBV7-3
abundance: .
CDR3aa: ASSFIQGAGSGGYT

j_gene: TRBJ2-2
v_gene: TRBV6-1
abundance: .
CDR3aa: AGDRPGELF

j_gene: TRBJ2-1
v_gene: TRBV2
abundance: .
CDR3aa: ASSAGRRRTYNEQF

j_gene: TRBJ2-7
v_gene: TRBV27
abundance: .
CDR3aa: ASSFDRSSYEQY

j_gene: TRBJ2-1
v_gene: TRBV29-1
abundance: .
CDR3aa: SGINNEQF

j_gene: TRBJ1-2
v_gene: TRBV5-1
abundance: .
CDR3aa: ASSLGDYGYT